A selection of T cell receptor beta chains follows, all from one sample in a study of CD8 T cells in Susac syndrome. MiXCR, applied by TCRdb to the immunoSEQ multiplex PCR reads, yields one record per CDR3 protein. The data hold some 260,000 distinct CDR3 sequences, with roughly 81% observed a single time. The sequenced sample was CD8+ T cells from PBMCs. The receptors stem from a human donor with multiple sclerosis. Each CDR3 is given with its conserved first and last residue. D genes are given only for firm matches. The size field is filled for only some rows; it gives once, few, many or a size class.

v_call,clone_size,j_call,d_call,cdr3_nt,cdr3_aa
TRBV20-1,-,TRBJ1-5,-,TGCAGTGCTAGAATCCCTAGGGGTCAACACGGCAATCAGCCCCAGCATTTT,CSARIPRGQHGNQPQHF
TRBV7-9,-,TRBJ2-6,TRBD1,TGTGCCAGCAGCCGTACCGGGACAGATTTCTCTGGGGCCAACGTCCTGACTTTC,CASSRTGTDFSGANVLTF
TRBV13,-,TRBJ2-4,-,TGTGCCAGCAGCCGAGCTAGCGAGGGGGACATTCAGTACTTC,CASSRASEGDIQYF
TRBV12-3/TRBV12-4,-,TRBJ2-3,-,TGTGCCAGCAGTTCCGAGGGGCCTGGAAGCACAGATACGCAGTATTTT,CASSSEGPGSTDTQYF
TRBV28,-,TRBJ2-3,TRBD1,TGTGCCAGCAGTTGGGACAGTTTCTCCCGAGATACGCAGTATTTT,CASSWDSFSRDTQYF
TRBV7-9,once,TRBJ2-7,TRBD1,TGTGCCAGCAGCCGGACAGGGGTTGGACTCTACGAGCAGTACTTC,CASSRTGVGLYEQYF
TRBV27,-,TRBJ2-7,TRBD2,TGTGCCAGCAGTTTCCTAGCGGACTACGAGCAGTACTTC,CASSFLADYEQYF
TRBV20-1,once,TRBJ2-7,-,TGCAGTGCTAGAGATAAAGGGGAGACGGTCTACGAGCAGTACTTC,CSARDKGETVYEQYF
TRBV29-1,-,TRBJ2-3,TRBD2,TGCAGCGTTGAAGATTGGTCGCGGGAGGGCCACAATACGCAGTATTTT,CSVEDWSREGHNTQYF
TRBV6-1,once,TRBJ2-2,-,TGTGCCAGCAGTGAGGGAGCCGGGGAGCTGTTTTTT,CASSEGAGELFF
TRBV19,-,TRBJ2-7,-,TGTGCCAGTAGTTTCCGGGCCTGGGGTTACGAGCAGTACTTC,CASSFRAWGYEQYF
TRBV10-3,-,TRBJ2-6,-,TGTGCCATCAGTGTTTGGTCCAGGGGGACTCTTCCCTCTGGGGCCAACGTCCTGACTTTC,CAISVWSRGTLPSGANVLTF
TRBV4-1,-,TRBJ2-1,TRBD2,TGCGCCAGCAGCCAACGCCATACCGGGACTAGCTCTGAGCAGTTCTTC,CASSQRHTGTSSEQFF
TRBV30,few,TRBJ2-7,-,TGTGCCTGGAGTTGGGACTACGAGCAGTACTTC,CAWSWDYEQYF
TRBV14,-,TRBJ2-7,-,TGTGCCAGCAGCCAAGCTGGTTCCTACGAGCAGTACTTC,CASSQAGSYEQYF
TRBV7-9,-,TRBJ2-7,TRBD2,TGTGCCAGCAGCTCCGCAGGTAGCGGGTCCTACGAGCAGTACTTC,CASSSAGSGSYEQYF
TRBV19,-,TRBJ1-6,-,TGTGCCAGTAGTCCCGCGGCCTCACAGAATTCACCCCTCCACTTT,CASSPAASQNSPLHF
TRBV20-1,-,TRBJ2-2,TRBD1,TGCAGTGCTAGAGGGGACAGGGGAAATAACCCTCACACCGGGGAGCTGTTTTTT,CSARGDRGNNPHTGELFF
TRBV2,-,TRBJ1-1,TRBD1,TGTGCCAGCAGGACCGACAGGGGACTAAACACTGAAGCTTTCTTT,CASRTDRGLNTEAFF
TRBV9,-,TRBJ1-5,-,TGTGCCAGCAGCGCATCCCAGGGGATTTCTCAGCCCCAGCATTTT,CASSASQGISQPQHF
TRBV12-3/TRBV12-4,-,TRBJ2-5,-,TGTGCCAGCAGCTTTTTTGAGGGGGTTGAAGAGACCCAGTACTTC,CASSFFEGVEETQYF
TRBV6-5,-,TRBJ2-7,-,TGTGCCAGCAGGGACAGCCTTAGCTCCTACGAGCAGTACTTC,CASRDSLSSYEQYF
TRBV7-8,-,TRBJ2-7,TRBD2,TGTGCCAGCAGCTTTGGACTAGCGGGAGTCCCCGGCTCCTACGAGCAGTACTTC,CASSFGLAGVPGSYEQYF
TRBV18,-,TRBJ1-4,-,TGTGCCAGCTCACCCAACCGCTCCTGGGGGGCGTATAAGGAAAAACTGTTTTTT,CASSPNRSWGAYKEKLFF
TRBV3-1,-,TRBJ1-1,TRBD1,TGTGCCAGCAGCCAAGAATTCCGGGACAGGGGATTAAGCACTGAAGCTTTCTTT,CASSQEFRDRGLSTEAFF